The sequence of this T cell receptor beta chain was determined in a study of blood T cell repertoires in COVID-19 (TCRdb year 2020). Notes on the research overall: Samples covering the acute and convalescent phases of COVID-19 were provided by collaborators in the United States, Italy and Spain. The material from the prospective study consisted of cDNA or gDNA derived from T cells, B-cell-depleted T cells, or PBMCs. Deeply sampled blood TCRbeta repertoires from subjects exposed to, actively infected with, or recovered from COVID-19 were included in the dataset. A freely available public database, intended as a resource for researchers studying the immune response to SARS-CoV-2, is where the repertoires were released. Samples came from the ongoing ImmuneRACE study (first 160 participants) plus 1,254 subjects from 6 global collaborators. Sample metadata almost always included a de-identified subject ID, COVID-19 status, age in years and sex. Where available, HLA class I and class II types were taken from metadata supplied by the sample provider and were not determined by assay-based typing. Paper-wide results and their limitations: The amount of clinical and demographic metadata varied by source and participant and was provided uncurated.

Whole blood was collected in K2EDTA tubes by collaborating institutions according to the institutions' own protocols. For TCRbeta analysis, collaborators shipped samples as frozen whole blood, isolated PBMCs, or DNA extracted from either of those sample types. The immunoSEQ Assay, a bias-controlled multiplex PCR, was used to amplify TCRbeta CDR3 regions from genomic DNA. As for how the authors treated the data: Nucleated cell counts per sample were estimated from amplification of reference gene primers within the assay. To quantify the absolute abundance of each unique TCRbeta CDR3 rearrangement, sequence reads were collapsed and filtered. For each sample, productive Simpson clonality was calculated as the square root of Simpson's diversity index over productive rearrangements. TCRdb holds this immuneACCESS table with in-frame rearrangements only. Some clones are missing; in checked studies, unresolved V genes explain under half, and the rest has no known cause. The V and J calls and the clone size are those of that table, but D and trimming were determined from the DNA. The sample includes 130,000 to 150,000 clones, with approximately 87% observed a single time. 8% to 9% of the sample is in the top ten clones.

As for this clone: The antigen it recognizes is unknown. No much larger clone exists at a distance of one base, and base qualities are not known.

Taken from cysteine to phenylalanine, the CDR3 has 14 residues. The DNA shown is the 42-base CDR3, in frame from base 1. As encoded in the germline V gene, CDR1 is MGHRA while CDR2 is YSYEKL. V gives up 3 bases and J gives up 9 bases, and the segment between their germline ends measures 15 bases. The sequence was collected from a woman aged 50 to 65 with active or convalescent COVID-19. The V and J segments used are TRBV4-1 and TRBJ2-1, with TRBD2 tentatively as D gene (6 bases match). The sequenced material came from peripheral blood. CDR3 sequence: CASSHAGRGGEQFF. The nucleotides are TGCGCCAGCAGCCACGCGGGACGGGGAGGTGAGCAGTTCTTC.